This TCR beta chain was observed in a study of beta chain features in type 1 diabetes. Across the whole study: Age, gender, cell numbers and subset yield matched between patients and controls. Overall study findings and caveats: Fewer junction insertions and more nucleotide deletions appeared in type 1 diabetes patients. Among all four CD4+ subsets, Type 1 diabetes patients had TCRB CDR3s that were moderately but significantly shorter. The naive, central memory and Treg TCRB repertoires showed an apparent similarity that was greater among patients than among healthy donors.

Via CD45RO/CCR7/CD25/CD127/CD95/CD27, cells of the CD4+ naive, central memory, regulatory and stem cell-like memory subsets were sorted. The ends were cut back, 6 bases at V and 1 base at J, with 6 bases in the middle. The germline gives CDR1 SGHVS, CDR2 FQNEAQ. CDR3 length: 13 amino acids. In the case of this clone: Its specificity is unknown.

Sequencing targeted expressed TCRB transcripts, as all isolated RNA had been reverse transcribed. Here immunoSEQ multiplex PCR was the method, and the copy in TCRdb shows in-frame clones only, minus some. Counted here are 640,000 or so clones, about an eighth occurring once; the ten biggest clones make up approximately 0.02%. This clonotype was obtained from a man younger than 30 with type 1 diabetes. Sequences were obtained from naive CD4+ T cells from blood. This sequence joins TRBV7-8 and TRBJ2-2; D perhaps matches TRBD1 (5 bases). CDR3 sequence: CASRQGNTGELFF. The DNA of the CDR3 is TGTGCCAGCAGGCAGGGGAACACCGGGGAGCTGTTTTTT.